The TCR beta chain described here comes from a study of blood T cell repertoires in COVID-19. Overall study context: Acute and convalescent COVID-19 samples came from the United States, Italy and Spain. T cells, B-cell-depleted T cells, or PBMCs supplied cDNA or gDNA.

V gave up 6 bases and J gave up 0 bases, with 12 bases separating them. The germline V gene encodes CDR1 MDHEN and CDR2 SYDVKM. This CDR3 has 15 residues. The method was immunoSEQ multiplex PCR; TCRdb's version includes in-frame clones alone and lacks a portion of them. The table lists 200,000 to 250,000 clones, about 83% of them singletons. This study enrolled people aged 18 to 89 from around 26 US geographic areas. This TCR derives from a woman aged 40 to 50 who had recovered from COVID-19. The sequencing sample was made of PBMCs or T cells enriched from blood (not recorded which). This chain uses TRBV28 with TRBJ1-3; D is uncertain. CDR3 protein: CASRNLGSSGNTIYF. The CDR3 DNA reads as TGTGCCAGCAGAAATTTGGGCAGCTCTGGAAACACCATATATTTT.